This T cell receptor (beta chain) was sequenced during a study of blood T cell repertoires in COVID-19. As for the study in general: The study drew acute and convalescent COVID-19 samples from the United States, Italy and Spain. Sample material is recorded as cDNA or gDNA derived from T cells, B-cell-depleted T cells, or PBMCs.

The CDR3 sequence is 16 residues long. Germline values: CDR1 MNHNS, CDR2 SASEGT. The V segment lost 4 bases and the J segment 4 bases; nucleotides outside the gene matches: 10. During active infection, Seattle patients enrolled and were then monitored through disease. TCRdb's table, derived via immunoSEQ multiplex PCR, lists solely in-frame clones and lacks some. The sample lists fewer than 450,000 clones; roughly 88% were seen once. The rearrangement joins TRBV6-1 to TRBJ1-2, with 9 bases that match TRBD1. This TCR was recovered from a woman in her 50s with COVID-19, enrolled during active disease. The specimen sequenced was peripheral blood. CDR3 in DNA: TGTGCCAGCAGTGCCTCAAGGACAGGGGAAATCTATGGCTACACCTTC. Translation gives CASSASRTGEIYGYTF.